This T cell receptor (beta chain) was captured by sequencing in a study of response to subunit inactivated influenza vaccine. With 5 bases clipped from V and 6 bases from J, the junction kept 4 bases outside the gene matches. From germline, CDR1 is SGHRS and CDR2 YFSETQ. The CDR3 consists of 13 residues. Whole-study results and caveats: Authors proposed each seasonal influenza vaccination draws in few new T cells.

This clonotype appeared once. Its antigen is unidentified. TCRdb redid the calling of the RT-PCR reads with MiXCR, one entry per CDR3 protein. The sample consists of 650,000 to 800,000 distinct CDR3 sequences, approximately 17% of them appearing once. The source material was PBMCs from blood, sampled 5 days after vaccination. V usage is TRBV5-1 and J usage is TRBJ2-2; 7 bases agree with TRBD1. This TCR came from a man between 50 and 59 years old who received an inactivated influenza vaccine. CDR3 DNA: TGCGCCAGCAGAGACAGGGACGCCGGGGAGCTGTTTTTT. Translation: CASRDRDAGELFF. The whole variable domain, remainder taken from reference TRBV5-1 and TRBJ2-2, is KAGVTQTPRYLIKTRGQQVTLSCSPISGHRSVSWYQQTPGQGLQFLFEYFSETQRNKGNFPGRFSGRQFSNSRSEMNVSTLELGDSALYLCASRDRDAGELFFGEGSRLTVL.